What follows are 23 T cell receptor beta chains derived from one specimen sequenced in a study of metastatic and nonmetastatic thyroid tumors (dated by TCRdb to the early 2020s). No treatment had been received by any patient before thyroid surgery. The library was generated by PCR. Sequenced using an Illumina HiSeq 4000. TCRdb applied fastp at Q25 and MiXCR to the public reads, then kept only in-frame beta chains. The sample table holds 24,000 or so clones, of which around a fifth were seen once. Together, the top ten hold around 12% of the sample. Sequenced sample: tumor tissue. The receptors here all came from a female donor with papillary thyroid cancer or a benign thyroid nodule (not recorded which). Some clones in this sample may be carry-over from other donors' samples.

This clone was recorded many times. The rearrangement uses TRBV2 and TRBJ2-3, with D unresolved. Trimming stripped 3 bases from V and 0 bases from J, with 13 bases between. This CDR3 contains 16 residues. Per the germline V gene, CDR1 is SNHLY and CDR2 is FYNNEI. The CDR3 protein is CASSEERTPSTDTQYF. In DNA, the CDR3 is TGTGCCAGCAGTGAGGAGCGCACCCCCAGCACAGATACGCAGTATTTT.

This clone occurred many times. V usage is TRBV18 and J usage is TRBJ1-5; D ambiguous. Germline V lookup: CDR1 KGHSH, CDR2 LQKENI. The CDR3 is made up of 13 amino acids. V lost 5 bases to trimming and J lost 4 bases, with 9 bases between them. The CDR3 region is CASSAGMNQPQHF. CDR3 DNA: TGTGCCAGCTCAGCGGGAATGAATCAGCCCCAGCATTTT.

The sample holds a few counts of this clone. The chain uses TRBV6-2 or TRBV6-3 and TRBJ2-1, with D maybe TRBD2 (5 bases). V lost 0 bases and J 8 bases, leaving 11 bases between the germline ends. From germline, CDR1 is MNHEY and CDR2 SVGEGT. This CDR3 spans 14 amino acids. CDR3 bases: TGTGCCAGCAGTTACTCGGGGAGCACGGATGAGCAGTTCTTC. Amino acid sequence: CASSYSGSTDEQFF.

This clone was seen only a few times. V gene TRBV11-2 combines with J gene TRBJ1-3, with 10 bases aligning to TRBD1. The germline CDR1 and CDR2 sequences are SGHAT and FQNNGV. With V trimmed by 6 bases and J by 2 bases, 7 bases remained unmatched. The CDR3 is 16 residues long. For the CDR3, the DNA is TGTGCCAGCAGATCGGCCGGACAGGGGGCTGGAAACACCATATATTTT. The encoded protein is CASRSAGQGAGNTIYF.

The chain carries TRBV6-1 and TRBJ2-7; D unresolved. Trimming cost V 2 bases and J 3 bases, with 8 bases left between them. The CDR3 totals 13 residues. Germline loops: CDR1 MNHNS, CDR2 SASEGT. The CDR3 bases are TGTGCCAGCAGTGAACAGCGCGACTACGAGCAGTACTTC. This gives the protein CASSEQRDYEQYF.

This clone is deemed medium-sized. The CDR3 loop is CASRLAGVRYEQYF. The CDR3, as DNA: TGCGCCAGCAGACTAGCGGGAGTACGCTACGAGCAGTACTTC. The chain has TRBV10-1 and TRBJ2-7; 11 positions match TRBD2. The CDR3 contains 14 residues. Germline loops: CDR1 WNHNN, CDR2 SYGVQD (reference sequence). V dropped 6 bases and J dropped 3; count of bases not matched to a gene: 4.

The V call is TRBV7-8, the J call TRBJ2-7; the D call may be TRBD1 or TRBD2 (5 bases each). CDR1 and CDR2 from the germline V gene are SGHVS and FQNEAQ. Trimming cost V 5 bases and J 3 bases, with 14 bases left between them. The CDR3 is 14 residues long. Here the CDR3 reads CASSQGRGFYEQYF. The DNA of the CDR3 is TGTGCCAGCAGCCAGGGCCGAGGGTTCTACGAGCAGTACTTC.

This clone has more than one count but fewer than ten. J is TRBJ2-7 and V is TRBV2; D not certain. The CDR3 covers 13 residues. V shed 6 bases and J shed 5 bases, with 14 bases lying between them. Per germline, CDR1 SNHLY and CDR2 FYNNEI. CDR3 amino acids: CASRYQVLDEQYF. The DNA of the CDR3 is TGTGCCAGCAGATACCAGGTTCTGGACGAGCAGTACTTC.

The chain combines TRBV6-6 with TRBJ2-7, with D perhaps TRBD1 or TRBD2 (5 bases each). Germline CDR1 MNHNY, CDR2 SVGAGI (reference sequence). Between the trimmed V and J ends, which lost 0 bases and 3 bases, there was a span of 9 bases. The CDR3 loop spans 14 amino acids. The CDR3 DNA reads as TGTGCCAGCAGTTACTCGAGTGGGGGCTACGAGCAGTACTTC. This gives the protein CASSYSSGGYEQYF.

This clone appeared many times. The J gene is TRBJ1-4, the V gene TRBV4-3; 7 bases match TRBD1. Looked up from germline, CDR1 is LGHNA and CDR2 is YSLEER. The CDR3 totals 13 residues. With 3 bases clipped from V and 5 bases from J, the junction kept 0 bases outside the gene matches. CDR3 sequence (DNA): TGCGCCAGCAGCCAGGACAGGAATGAAAAACTGTTTTTT. Its protein product is CASSQDRNEKLFF.

This chain connects TRBV5-1 to TRBJ2-5; TRBD1 or TRBD2 may be the D gene (5 bases each). This CDR3 has 16 residues. Germline CDR1 reads SGHRS; CDR2 reads YFSETQ. Trimming shortened V by 5 bases and J by 4 bases, and 21 bases separated the two germline ends. CDR3 bases: TGCGCCAGCAGGAACCGAACGTTCGGGGCCAGAGAGACCCAGTACTTC. Amino acids: CASRNRTFGARETQYF.

This clone showed up just a few times. The gene calls are TRBV27 and TRBJ2-2; tentatively, D is TRBD2 (5 bases). The V and J ends lost 4 bases and 14 bases respectively, with 20 bases between them. Germline V CDR1 and CDR2: MNHEY, SMNVEV (reference sequence). There are 14 residues in the CDR3. The CDR3 DNA sequence: TGTGCCAGCAGTTCCCGGGATCGGGCCGGGTATCTGTTTTTT. Its translation: CASSSRDRAGYLFF.

The rearrangement uses TRBV7-2 and TRBJ2-7; TRBD2 matches at 10 bases. The CDR3 length is 15 residues. CDR1 is SGHTA, CDR2 FQGNSA, per germline. J gave up 3 bases and V 1 base, and 3 bases lay outside the gene matches. The CDR3 DNA follows: TGTGCCAGCAGCTTAGTGCTAGCGGGAGACTACGAGCAGTACTTC. Its translation is CASSLVLAGDYEQYF.

Ten or more counts support this clone. The chain uses TRBV19 and TRBJ2-2, with 9 bases aligning to TRBD2. V was pared by 1 base and J by 3 bases, with 6 bases of the junction left unmatched. Germline CDR1 reads LNHDA; CDR2 reads SQIVND (reference sequence). This CDR3 has 17 amino acids. CDR3 protein: CASSIGGSGSHTGELFF. CDR3 DNA sequence: TGTGCCAGTAGTATAGGGGGTAGCGGGAGTCACACCGGGGAGCTGTTTTTT.

The rearrangement uses TRBV7-8 and TRBJ1-2, with TRBD1 matching 7 bases. CDR1 and CDR2 (germline): SGHVS, FQNEAQ. The CDR3 has 16 amino acids. Trimming at V came to 5 bases and at J to 4 bases, leaving 13 bases not matched to a gene. CDR3 residues: CASSPRTGTATYGYTF. The CDR3, as DNA: TGTGCCAGCAGCCCGCGTACCGGGACAGCCACCTATGGCTACACCTTC.

The chain recombines TRBV20-1 with TRBJ2-7, with D possibly called TRBD1 or TRBD2 (7 bases each). Trimming removed 1 base from V and 7 bases from J, with 26 bases in between. The CDR3 is made up of 17 amino acids. Germline V gene lookup returns CDR1 DFQATT and CDR2 SNEGSKA (reference sequence). CDR3 in DNA: TGCAGTGCTAGAGTATCAGGGGGGGAGGGGCCCATCGGGGAGCAGTACTTC. Amino acid sequence: CSARVSGGEGPIGEQYF.

This clone was seen many times. The chain employs TRBV20-1 and TRBJ2-7; 9 positions agree with TRBD2. The germline CDR1 and CDR2 sequences are DFQATT and SNEGSKA (reference sequence). The V and J ends lost 1 base and 7 bases, in that order; junction bases with no gene match: 11. The CDR3 extends over 15 amino acids. CDR3 sequence (DNA): TGCAGTGCTAGAGGCGGGAGGGCCGGGGCTGGGGAGCAGTACTTC. Its protein is CSARGGRAGAGEQYF.

Note on this clone: Germline is not matched at one junction end, which may reflect a read error. The V and J genes are TRBV7-2 and TRBJ2-1; D perhaps matches TRBD1 (5 bases). The germline CDR1 and CDR2 sequences are SGHTA and FQGNSA. This CDR3 region has 14 residues. The CDR3 DNA follows: TGTGCCAGCAGCTTACCCAGGACATGGAATGAGCATTTCTTC. It is translated as CASSLPRTWNEHFF.

This clone appeared many times. V usage is TRBV7-9 and J usage is TRBJ2-1, with TRBD2 matching over 7 bases. Losses at the gene ends were 6 bases for V and 6 bases for J; bases not matched to a gene: 8. The germline CDR1 and CDR2 sequences are SEHNR and FQNEAQ (reference sequence). The CDR3 has 14 amino acids. The CDR3 loop reads CASRTGTILNEQFF. The CDR3, as DNA: TGTGCCAGCAGAACCGGGACTATCCTCAATGAGCAGTTCTTC.

This clone is classed as medium-sized (0.01 to 0.1%). The chain combines TRBV20-1 with TRBJ1-2, with 11 bases aligning to TRBD1. This CDR3 is built from 20 residues. CDR1 and CDR2 from the germline V gene are DFQATT and SNEGSKA (reference sequence). V gave up 3 bases and J gave up 8 bases; unmatched junction bases: 26. As DNA, the CDR3 is TGCAGTGCTAGTCGCCTAATTAGCTACTCGGACAGGGGGCTGTCTGTGGGCTACACCTTC. Encoded protein: CSASRLISYSDRGLSVGYTF.

At least ten counts were recorded for this clone. Since a much larger clone is just one base distant, this may be a read error. The same CDR3 can be traced to other DNA sequences in this sample. The chain links TRBV20-1 to TRBJ2-5; D is possibly TRBD2 (6 bases). The length of the CDR3 is 15 residues. Germline CDR1 and CDR2: DFQATT and SNEGSKA (reference sequence). V lost 5 bases, J lost 5 bases, and 21 bases lay in between. The CDR3: CSASTRLAPQETQYF. The DNA for the CDR3 is TGCAGTGCTTCCACCCGCCTAGCGCCTCAGGAGACCCAGTACTTC.

This clone was seen at least ten times. The V gene is TRBV6-1, the J gene TRBJ2-1; weak D call: TRBD2 (6 bases). The V gene lost 3 bases and the J gene lost 12 bases, with 15 bases spanning the gap. Germline CDR1 is MNHNS and CDR2 is SASEGT. This CDR3 region has 13 residues. The CDR3 spells CASSEGLTGGQFF. The CDR3 bases are TGTGCCAGCAGTGAGGGACTCACCGGTGGGCAGTTCTTC.

This clone was picked up many times. The rearrangement uses TRBV6-6 and TRBJ2-1; 9 positions agree with TRBD2. This CDR3 region has 17 residues. In germline, CDR1 is MNHNY, CDR2 SVGAGI (reference sequence). V gave up 7 bases and J gave up 1 base; unmatched junction bases: 11. The CDR3 is CASMEAGGPLSYNEQFF. In DNA, the CDR3 is TGTGCCAGCATGGAGGCGGGAGGGCCCCTATCCTACAATGAGCAGTTCTTC.